The text below deals with one T cell receptor (beta chain). The data stem from a study of blood T cell repertoires in COVID-19. Study information: Donors in the United States, Italy and Spain gave samples during acute or convalescent COVID-19. PBMCs, B-cell-depleted T cells, or T cells were the source of the cDNA or gDNA that made up the material.

The CDR3 is 14 residues long. Germline values: CDR1 SEHNR, CDR2 FQNEAQ (reference sequence). The V end was cut by 2 bases, the J end by 8 bases, with 15 bases between. Authors' data handling: Amplification of reference gene primers provided the estimated nucleated cell counts. TCRdb's copy holds only in-frame clones and misses some; the assay was immunoSEQ multiplex PCR. That table is the source of V, J and clone size, and D and trimming were worked out from the DNA. This table holds 130,000 to 150,000 clones, 78% found once. V and J are TRBV7-9 and TRBJ2-5, with unresolved D. This clonotype originated in a woman aged 55-70 years with acute or convalescent COVID-19. Source material: peripheral blood. The CDR3 region has the DNA TGTGCCAGCAGCTTAAGACTGAACAAGAGAACCCAGTACTTC. It specifies CASSLRLNKRTQYF.